The 7 T cell receptor beta chains in this list originate from one sample, sequenced in a study of blood T cell repertoires in COVID-19. Profiled with immunoSEQ multiplex PCR; TCRdb holds only in-frame clones, not every one. This sample has tens of thousands of clones, with roughly 87% found just once. Material for sequencing was peripheral blood. These TCRs come from a woman aged 50 to 60 with acute or convalescent COVID-19.

The rearrangement joins TRBV9 to TRBJ1-4, with 7 bases identical to TRBD1. The CDR3 is 16 amino acids. J lost 5 bases, V lost 4 bases, and 11 bases had no gene match. Germline loops: CDR1 SGDLS, CDR2 YYNGEE. DNA for the CDR3: TGTGCCAGCAGCCACTCGGGGGCAGGGGGAAATGAAAAACTGTTTTTT. It translates to CASSHSGAGGNEKLFF. The whole variable domain, remainder taken from reference TRBV9 and TRBJ1-4, is DSGVTQTPKHLITATGQRVTLRCSPRSGDLSVYWYQQSLDQGLQFLIQYYNGEERAKGNILERFSAQQFPDLHSELNLSSLELGDSALYFCASSHSGAGGNEKLFFGSGTQLSVL.

This rearrangement joins TRBV27 to TRBJ1-1; a possible D gene is TRBD1 (5 bases). V was clipped by 6 bases and J by 4 bases, with 15 bases between them. Germline loops: CDR1 MNHEY, CDR2 SMNVEV (reference sequence). The CDR3 covers 14 residues. The CDR3 spells CASSQGFGATEAFF. CDR3 in DNA: TGTGCCAGCAGCCAGGGTTTTGGGGCCACTGAAGCTTTCTTT.

The chain uses TRBV27 and TRBJ1-4; D unclear. V was shortened by 3 bases and J by 2 bases, with 10 bases between the two germline ends. The CDR3 contains 15 residues. Germline V gives CDR1 MNHEY, CDR2 SMNVEV (reference sequence). In DNA, the CDR3 is TGTGCCAGCAGTTTTGCGGGAACGACTAATGAAAAACTGTTTTTT. It encodes CASSFAGTTNEKLFF.

CDR3 residues: CATQSGSRYEQYF. Here the CDR3 DNA reads TGTGCCACCCAAAGCGGGTCACGCTACGAGCAGTACTTC. The chain links TRBV24-1 to TRBJ2-7, with D possibly TRBD2 on 6 matching bases. Germline values: CDR1 KGHDR, CDR2 SFDVKD. V was trimmed by 9 bases and J by 3 bases, leaving 14 bases between them. The CDR3 extends over 13 amino acids.

The V and J genes are TRBV27 and TRBJ2-1; TRBD1 might be the D (6 bases). With 5 bases removed from V and 5 bases from J, the gap between germline ends came to 7 bases. CDR1 is MNHEY and CDR2 is SMNVEV in the germline V gene (reference sequence). This CDR3 comprises 12 residues. The CDR3, as DNA: TGTGCCAGCAGTGACAGGAACAATGAGCAGTTCTTC. This gives the protein CASSDRNNEQFF.

The chain combines TRBV7-2 with TRBJ1-6; a possible D gene is TRBD1 (6 bases). The CDR3 is 15 amino acids. V shed 0 bases and J shed 10 bases, with 13 bases lying between them. Germline CDR1 and CDR2: SGHTA and FQGNSA. For the CDR3, the DNA is TGTGCCAGCAGCTTAGCGAAGGGGGTAAAGTCACCCCTCCACTTT. It codes for CASSLAKGVKSPLHF. The full variable domain, with the rest looked up from reference TRBV7-2 and TRBJ1-6, is GAGVSQSPSNKVTEKGKDVELRCDPISGHTALYWYRQSLGQGLEFLIYFQGNSAPDKSGLPSDRFSAERTGGSVSTLTIQRTQQEDSAVYLCASSLAKGVKSPLHFGNGTRLTVT.

This chain links TRBV28 with TRBJ1-2; tentative D call: TRBD1 (6 bases). The germline V and J ends were trimmed by 10 bases and 4 bases, with 16 bases remaining between them. Per germline, CDR1 MDHEN and CDR2 SYDVKM. This CDR3 spans 13 amino acids. The CDR3 bases are TGTGCCACTCAGGACAGTACCAGCTATGGCTACACCTTC. This codes for CATQDSTSYGYTF.